The TCR beta chain described here comes from a study of blood T cells in healthy people across ages. Overall study findings and caveats: With naive T cell percentage, TCR beta diversity showed a strong correlation. TCR beta diversity, measured per million T cells, fell in a roughly linear way with age.

Primers used in a second PCR of about 7 to 12 cycles were a sample-barcoded 5' primer and a J-beta primer mix. One entry per CDR3 protein, called by TCRdb with MiXCR from the 5' RACE reads. This sample has over a million distinct CDR3 sequences, with more than 40% found just once. About this clonotype itself: Its antigen remains unknown.

The donors, aged 6 to 90, were healthy Caucasians from Russia. PBMCs numbering at least 7 million were isolated per sample. V dropped 4 bases and J dropped 5; count of bases not matched to a gene: 13. The CDR3 is made up of 17 amino acids. CDR1 and CDR2 from the germline V gene are SGHRS and YFSETQ. The source material was blood. The sequence came from a woman aged 55-70 years in good health. This chain connects TRBV5-1 to TRBJ2-1; TRBD1 agrees at 9 bases. The CDR3 spells CASSPRSGTGTNNEQFF. DNA for the CDR3: TGCGCCAGCAGCCCAAGATCCGGGACAGGGACTAACAATGAGCAGTTCTTC.